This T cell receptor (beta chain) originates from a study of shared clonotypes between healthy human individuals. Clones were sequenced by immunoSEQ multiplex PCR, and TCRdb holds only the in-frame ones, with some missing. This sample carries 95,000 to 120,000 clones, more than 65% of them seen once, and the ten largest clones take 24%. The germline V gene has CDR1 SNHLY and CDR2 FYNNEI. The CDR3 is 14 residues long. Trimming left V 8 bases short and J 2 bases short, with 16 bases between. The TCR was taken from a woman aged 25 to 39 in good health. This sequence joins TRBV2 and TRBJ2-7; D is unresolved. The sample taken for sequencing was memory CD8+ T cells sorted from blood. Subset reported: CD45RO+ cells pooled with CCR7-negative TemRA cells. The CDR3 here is CASVGRTIPYEQYF. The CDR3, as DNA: TGTGCCAGCGTTGGACGAACTATACCCTACGAGCAGTACTTC.